The clone carrying this T cell receptor (beta chain) was observed a handful of times. What it binds is unknown. This CDR3 has 16 amino acids. CDR1 SGHAT and CDR2 FQNNGV come from the germline V gene. Trimming removed 5 bases from V and 1 base from J, with 18 bases in between. The data are from a study of beta chain features in type 1 diabetes. Study-wide results and limits: In all four CD4+ subsets, TCRB CDR3 length was significantly, moderately reduced in type 1 diabetes. cDNA-based reads could over-represent cells with high TCR expression.

As every portion of the isolated RNA was reverse transcribed, the sequencing read expressed TCRB transcripts. Some clones are missing from TCRdb's copy, which holds only in-frame ones; the method was immunoSEQ multiplex PCR. The table records 500,000 to 800,000 clones, around 12% of them present only once. The material sequenced was naive CD4+ T cells from blood. The chain is built from TRBV11-2 and TRBJ2-7; D may be TRBD1 or TRBD2 (5 bases each). The clonotype was recovered from a man aged 25 to 45 with type 1 diabetes. DNA for the CDR3: TGTGCCAGCAGCCCAATCACGGGGCGGAGGTCCTACGAGCAGTACTTC. Amino acid sequence: CASSPITGRRSYEQYF.